This TCR beta chain emerged from a study of CD8+ T cells in alopecia areata. Regarding the study as a whole: Affected scalp, especially in alopecia totalis/universalis, had a higher clonality than normal scalp did.

Trimming cost V 0 bases and J 4 bases, with 10 bases left between them. CDR3 size: 15 residues. CDR1 NSQYPW and CDR2 LRSPGD come from the germline V gene (reference sequence). A sort of pooled cutaneous lymph node cells used CD4, CD8alpha, NKG2D, NKG2ACE and other stains. There are a few counts of this clone. The antigen is unknown. Gene names and germline refer to mouse. The read terminates 4 residues ahead of where the CDR3 ends, so the germline J gene completes it. Other DNA sequences in the sample encode the same CDR3. The sequencing template was cDNA reverse transcribed from extracted RNA. Profiling relied on immunoSEQ multiplex PCR, and the TCRdb table lists in-frame clones only, not all of them. Singletons are absent from the sample, which has about 270,000 clones.

Source material: CD4+ T cells sorted from a lymph node. V gene TRBV1 combines with J gene TRBJ2-1, with a possible D match to TRBD1 (6 bases). The TCR sequence derives from a C3H/HeJ mouse with alopecia areata. Mouse strain MHC haplotype: H2-k. This chain's CDR3 is CTCSAERDKYAEQFF. Partial CDR3 DNA: TGCACCTGCAGTGCAGAACGGGACAAATATGCT.